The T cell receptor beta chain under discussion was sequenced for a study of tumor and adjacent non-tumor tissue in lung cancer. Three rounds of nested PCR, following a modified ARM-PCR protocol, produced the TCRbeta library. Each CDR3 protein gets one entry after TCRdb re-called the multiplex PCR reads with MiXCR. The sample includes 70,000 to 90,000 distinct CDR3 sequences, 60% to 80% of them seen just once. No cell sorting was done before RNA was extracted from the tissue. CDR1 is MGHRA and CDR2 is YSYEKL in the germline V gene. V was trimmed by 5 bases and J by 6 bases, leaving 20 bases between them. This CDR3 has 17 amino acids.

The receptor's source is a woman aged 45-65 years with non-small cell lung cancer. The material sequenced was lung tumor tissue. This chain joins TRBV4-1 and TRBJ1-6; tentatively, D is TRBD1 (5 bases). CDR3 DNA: TGCGCCAGCAGCAGGCTTTCCCGGGACGAGGGTAATTCACCCCTCCACTTT. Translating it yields CASSRLSRDEGNSPLHF.